The subject of this entry is one T cell receptor (beta chain). These data are taken from a study of shared T cell receptors in the human thymus. The protocol was immunoSEQ multiplex PCR, while the TCRdb copy is restricted to in-frame clones and leaves out a portion. Of 640,000 or so clones in the sample, 87% were seen once. The CDR3 has 15 residues. In germline, CDR1 is MGHRA, CDR2 YSYEKL. V gave up 1 base and J gave up 5 bases, with 14 bases separating them. In addition, the sample was reused for a study of human thymus T cells. Per that study: The sample donors, healthy Finnish infants, were having corrective surgery for congenital heart defects. Resections that were taken during corrective heart surgery supplied the thymus tissue. Related research described strongly overlapping thymic repertoires in unrelated people.

Sequencing was carried out using thymocytes. The gene calls are TRBV4-1 and TRBJ1-2; D uncertain. The sequence came from a boy younger than two with a congenital heart defect. The CDR3 reads CASSQGRGERYGYTF. As DNA, the CDR3 is TGCGCCAGCAGCCAAGGTCGGGGTGAGAGGTATGGCTACACCTTC.